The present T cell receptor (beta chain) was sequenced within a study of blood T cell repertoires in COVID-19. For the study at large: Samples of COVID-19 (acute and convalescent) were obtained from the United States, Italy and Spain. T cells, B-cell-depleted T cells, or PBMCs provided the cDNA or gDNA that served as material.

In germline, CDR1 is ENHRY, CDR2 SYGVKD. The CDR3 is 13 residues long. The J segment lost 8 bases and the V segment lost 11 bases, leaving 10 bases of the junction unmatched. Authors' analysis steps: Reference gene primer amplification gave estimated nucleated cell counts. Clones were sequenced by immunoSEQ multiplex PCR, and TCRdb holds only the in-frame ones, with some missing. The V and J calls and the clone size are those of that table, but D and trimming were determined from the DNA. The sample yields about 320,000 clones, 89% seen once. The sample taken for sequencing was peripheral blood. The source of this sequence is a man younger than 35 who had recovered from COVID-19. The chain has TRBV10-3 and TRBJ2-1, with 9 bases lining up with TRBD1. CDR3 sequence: CASGPGQGDEQFF. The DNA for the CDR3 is TGTGCCTCAGGACCGGGACAGGGCGATGAGCAGTTCTTC.